The 12 T cell receptor beta chains in this list originate from one sample, sequenced in a study of chemoradiotherapy in HPV16-positive cancers. Data came from immunoSEQ multiplex PCR; TCRdb stores just in-frame clones and leaves some out. The sample lists just over 6,000 clones, over 60% occurring once. The source material was tumor tissue, sampled from a patient who underwent chemoradiotherapy. The receptors here all came from a human donor with HPV-associated anogenital cancer.

Here the CDR3 reads CASRPRREEENEQFF. The CDR3 DNA reads TGTGCCAGCAGACCTCGGCGGGAGGAAGAGAATGAGCAGTTCTTC. This chain joins TRBV6-5 and TRBJ2-1, with 8 bases fitting TRBD2. This CDR3 has 15 amino acids. In germline, CDR1 is MNHEY, CDR2 SVGAGI. The ends lost 6 bases at V and 7 bases at J; junction bases unmatched: 11.

The chain joins TRBV28 to TRBJ2-7, with D perhaps matching TRBD1 (5 bases). CDR3 size: 12 residues. The germline CDR1 and CDR2 sequences are MDHEN and SYDVKM. V was trimmed by 8 bases and J by 2 bases, leaving 10 bases between them. The CDR3 DNA reads as TGTGCCAGCGACAGTTCTCCCTACGAGCAGTACTTC. As protein: CASDSSPYEQYF.

The chain combines TRBV6-5 with TRBJ2-1; 8 bases fit TRBD1. The germline gives CDR1 MNHEY, CDR2 SVGAGI. The V and J ends lost 1 base and 13 bases, in that order; junction bases with no gene match: 12. The CDR3 contains 15 residues. The CDR3 DNA is TGTGCCAGCAGTTACTGGCATCCCGGACAGGGTCGTCAGTTCTTC. The encoded protein is CASSYWHPGQGRQFF.

This clone has a handful of counts. This chain connects TRBV5-1 to TRBJ2-2, with a possible D match to TRBD1 (6 bases). Germline CDR1 is SGHRS and CDR2 is YFSETQ. The CDR3 consists of 16 residues. Trimming stripped 0 bases from V and 0 bases from J, with 9 bases between. DNA of the CDR3: TGCGCCAGCAGCTTGGTGGACAGATCGAACACCGGGGAGCTGTTTTTT. It codes for CASSLVDRSNTGELFF.

The chain has TRBV10-3 and TRBJ1-5; the D is unclear. The CDR3 length is 13 residues. Germline V CDR1 and CDR2: ENHRY, SYGVKD. The V end was cut by 0 bases, the J end by 5 bases, with 5 bases between. In nucleotides, the CDR3 is TGTGCCATCAGTGAGTCTTCAGATCAGCCCCAGCATTTT. Its translation: CAISESSDQPQHF.

The V and J genes are TRBV27 and TRBJ1-4, with 9 bases matching TRBD1. The CDR3 covers 19 residues. CDR1 MNHEY and CDR2 SMNVEV come from the germline V gene (reference sequence). V gave up 8 bases and J gave up 8 bases; unmatched junction bases: 24. CDR3 nucleotide sequence: TGTGCCAGCGCCTCTCTGACCACGGGGACAGGGACATCGGGGGAAAAACTGTTTTTT. This translates into CASASLTTGTGTSGEKLFF.

As DNA, the CDR3 is TGCGCCAGCAGCCCGGGACCGCCGACTGGGGCCAACGTCCTGACTTTC. Translating it yields CASSPGPPTGANVLTF. V is TRBV5-1 and J is TRBJ2-6; D could derive from TRBD1 or TRBD2 (5 bases each). Per germline, CDR1 SGHRS and CDR2 YFSETQ. This CDR3 spans 16 amino acids. The V end lost 4 bases, the J end lost 2 bases, and 13 bases lay between the germline ends. Supplemented by reference TRBV5-1 and TRBJ2-6, the full variable domain reads KAGVTQTPRYLIKTRGQQVTLSCSPISGHRSVSWYQQTPGQGLQFLFEYFSETQRNKGNFPGRFSGRQFSNSRSEMNVSTLELGDSALYLCASSPGPPTGANVLTFGAGSRLTVL.

V gene TRBV5-6 combines with J gene TRBJ2-5, with unresolved D. The CDR3 contains 11 residues. Germline CDR1 SGHDT, CDR2 YYEEEE. V was pared by 0 bases and J by 9 bases, with 6 bases between. DNA for the CDR3: TGTGCCAGCAGCTTGGCATCGGCCCAGTACTTC. This translates into CASSLASAQYF. Complete variable domain (other parts from reference TRBV5-6 and TRBJ2-5): DAGVTQSPTHLIKTRGQQVTLRCSPKSGHDTVSWYQQALGQGPQFIFQYYEEEERQRGNFPDRFSGHQFPNYSSELNVNALLLGDSALYLCASSLASAQYFGPGTRLLVL.

V and J are TRBV27 and TRBJ2-1, with 12 bases matching TRBD2. The J segment lost 12 bases and the V segment lost 4 bases, leaving 10 bases of the junction unmatched. Germline CDR1 reads MNHEY; CDR2 reads SMNVEV (reference sequence). This CDR3 is 15 amino acids long. CDR3 sequence (DNA): TGTGCCAGCAGTTCCGGACTAGCGGGACTGGTTGGGCAGTTCTTC. Protein product: CASSSGLAGLVGQFF.

The V call is TRBV11-3, the J call TRBJ2-1; 7 bases map to TRBD1. With 5 bases clipped from V and 8 bases from J, the junction kept 21 bases outside the gene matches. The germline V gene encodes CDR1 SGHNT and CDR2 YENEEA. CDR3 length equals 18 residues. CDR3 sequence reads: CASSNYISRAGGIHEQFF. As DNA, the CDR3 is TGTGCCAGCAGCAATTATATATCCCGGGCAGGGGGTATCCATGAGCAGTTCTTC.

J is TRBJ1-2 and V is TRBV19; 7 nucleotides align to TRBD1. V lost 0 bases to trimming and J lost 6 bases; unmatched junction nucleotides: 7. CDR3 length equals 15 residues. CDR1 is LNHDA, CDR2 SQIVND, per germline (reference sequence). This chain's CDR3 is CASSIDPGDRNGYTF. The CDR3 nucleotides are TGTGCCAGTAGTATAGATCCAGGGGACAGAAATGGCTACACCTTC.

This clone was found a few times. V usage is TRBV4-2 and J usage is TRBJ1-4; D gene ambiguous. The germline CDR1 and CDR2 sequences are LGHNA and YNFKEQ. Trimming took 0 bases from V and 0 from J, leaving 11 bases between them. The CDR3 has 17 amino acids. The CDR3 DNA reads as TGTGCCAGCAGCCAAGATGGGTACTCGGCAACTAATGAAAAACTGTTTTTT. Amino acids: CASSQDGYSATNEKLFF.